A selection of T cell receptor beta chains follows, all from one sample in a study of blood T cell repertoires in COVID-19. Sequencing used immunoSEQ multiplex PCR; TCRdb keeps in-frame clones, though not all of them. The sample records roughly 200,000 clones, approximately 87% being singletons. The sequenced sample consisted of peripheral blood. These receptors originate from a man aged 55 to 69 who had recovered from COVID-19. CDR3s leave out the opening cysteine and the closing phenylalanine or tryptophan.

j_call v_call cdr3_aa
TRBJ2-3 TRBV7-6 ASSSRGTDTQY
TRBJ2-7 TRBV30 AWSQRGASTRREQY
TRBJ2-1 TRBV11-3 ASSPAGLAGGGEQF
TRBJ1-1 TRBV5-1 ASSSQGGNTEAF
TRBJ2-3 TRBV5-1 ASSLPGRTDTQY
TRBJ2-7 TRBV18 ASSPGHLYEQY
TRBJ2-7 TRBV5-1 ASSAGTGDYEQY
TRBJ1-2 TRBV6-5 ASRPQTGVGYT
TRBJ2-1 TRBV2 ASKERLAEQF
TRBJ1-6 TRBV5-1 ASSLTGGDNSPLH
TRBJ1-6 TRBV27 ASSRLRGTGRSSYNSPLH
TRBJ1-1 TRBV19 ASSTAGANTEAF
TRBJ2-1 TRBV18 ASSPPSLATTEQF
TRBJ1-2 TRBV6-2/TRBV6-3 ASRRLQGANYGYT
TRBJ2-1 TRBV7-2 ASSLESSGSNEQF
TRBJ1-1 TRBV6-5 ASIPTGYAEAF
TRBJ2-5 TRBV4-2 ASSLGTGTGGKKETQY
TRBJ1-3 TRBV3-1/TRBV3-2 ASSPRDRGLGNTIY
TRBJ2-1 TRBV23-1 ASSQPPSGLAGEEYNEQF
TRBJ1-5 TRBV15 ATSPRDRGFGGHQPQH
TRBJ2-2 TRBV5-1 ASSRDTGELF
TRBJ2-3 TRBV18 ASSPPMTATDTQY
TRBJ1-4 TRBV4-1 ASSLAGQLATNEKLF
TRBJ2-7 TRBV19 ASSIRPGYSYEQY
TRBJ2-2 TRBV18 ASSPVTGNTGELF
TRBJ1-4 TRBV27 ASSPRTEPNEKLF